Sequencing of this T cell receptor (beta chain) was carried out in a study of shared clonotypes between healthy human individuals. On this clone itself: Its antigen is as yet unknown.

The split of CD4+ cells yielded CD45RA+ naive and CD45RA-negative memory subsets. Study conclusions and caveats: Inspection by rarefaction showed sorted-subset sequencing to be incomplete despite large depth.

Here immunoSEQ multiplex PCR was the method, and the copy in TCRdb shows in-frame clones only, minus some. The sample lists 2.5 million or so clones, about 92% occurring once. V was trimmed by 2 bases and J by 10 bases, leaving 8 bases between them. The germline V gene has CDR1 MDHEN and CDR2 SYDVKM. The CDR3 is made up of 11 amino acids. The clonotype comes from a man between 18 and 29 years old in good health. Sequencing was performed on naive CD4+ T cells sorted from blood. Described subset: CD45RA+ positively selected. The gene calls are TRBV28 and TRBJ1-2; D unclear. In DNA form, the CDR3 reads TGTGCCAGCAGTTTACGGGGTGACTACACCTTC. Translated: CASSLRGDYTF.